Following are 2 T cell receptor beta chains from one sample sequenced in a study of human T cells and chemical hapten exposure. MiXCR, applied by TCRdb to the RACE reads, yields one record per CDR3 protein. The sample holds under 100,000 distinct CDR3 sequences, around 7.9% seen once. Documented time point: pre-sensitization, week 0. The treatment denotes: therapeutic diphenylcyclopropenone sensitization with weekly scalp DPC. Material: whole blood, obtained in connection with sensitization to the hapten diphenylcyclopropenone (DPC). The receptors were sampled from a man aged 40-55 years with alopecia areata. Some clones in this sample may be carry-over from other donors' samples.

This clonotype showed up just a few times. The chain links TRBV19 to TRBJ2-7; D possibly corresponds to TRBD1 (5 bases). Trimming pared 1 base from V and 2 bases from J, leaving 12 bases between. The CDR3 totals 15 residues. Germline-derived CDR1 and CDR2 are LNHDA and SQIVND (reference sequence). The CDR3 DNA is TGTGCCAGTAGTATAGGGGGCACGTTGCCCTACGAGCAGTACTTC. Translated: CASSIGGTLPYEQYF.

The rearrangement joins TRBV11-1 to TRBJ2-7, with 10 bases fitting TRBD2. Germline V lookup: CDR1 SGHAT, CDR2 FQDESV (reference sequence). This CDR3 spans 14 amino acids. The trim removed 8 bases at V and 6 bases at J, leaving 10 bases unmatched. Here the CDR3 DNA reads TGTGCCAGCGCCAGTCGGTTAGCGGGAGGCGAGCAGTACGTC. Protein product: CASASRLAGGEQYV.